This T cell receptor beta chain appears in the sequencing data of a study of human T cells and chemical hapten exposure. Study summary: Predominantly women, the patients had alopecia areata, totalis or universalis.

Time point noted: patch test 1, 2 weeks after DPC sensitization. Treatment here: therapeutic diphenylcyclopropenone sensitization with weekly scalp DPC. TCRdb recomputed calls from the RACE reads with MiXCR, one row per CDR3 protein. The table lists 150,000 or so distinct CDR3 sequences, about 14% of them singletons, with 1.7% in the top ten. The CDR3 has 14 amino acids. Per the germline V gene, CDR1 is SGHTA and CDR2 is FQGNSA. Trimming removed 1 base at V and 3 bases at J, with 9 bases between. Source: whole blood, taken in connection with sensitization to the hapten diphenylcyclopropenone (DPC). The chain employs TRBV7-2 and TRBJ1-1; unclear D gene. The TCR sequence derives from a woman younger than 45 with alopecia areata. Some clones in this sample may be carry-over from other donors' samples. The chain's CDR3 is CASSLVEGYTEAFF. DNA of the CDR3: TGTGCCAGCAGCTTAGTGGAGGGTTACACTGAAGCTTTCTTT.